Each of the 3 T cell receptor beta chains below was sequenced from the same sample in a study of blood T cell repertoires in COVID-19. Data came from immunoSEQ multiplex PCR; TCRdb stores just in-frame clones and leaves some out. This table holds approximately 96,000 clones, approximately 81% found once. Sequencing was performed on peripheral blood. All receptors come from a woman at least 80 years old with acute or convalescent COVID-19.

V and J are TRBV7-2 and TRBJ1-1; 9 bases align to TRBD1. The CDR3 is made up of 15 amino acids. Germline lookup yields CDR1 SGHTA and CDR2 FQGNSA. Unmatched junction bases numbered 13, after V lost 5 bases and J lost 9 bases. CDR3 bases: TGTGCCAGCAGCCCTCGGACAGGGGCCGCGTTTAAAGCTTTCTTT. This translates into CASSPRTGAAFKAFF. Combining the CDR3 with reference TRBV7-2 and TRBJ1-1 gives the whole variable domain GAGVSQSPSNKVTEKGKDVELRCDPISGHTALYWYRQSLGQGLEFLIYFQGNSAPDKSGLPSDRFSAERTGGSVSTLTIQRTQQEDSAVYLCASSPRTGAAFKAFFGQGTRLTVV.

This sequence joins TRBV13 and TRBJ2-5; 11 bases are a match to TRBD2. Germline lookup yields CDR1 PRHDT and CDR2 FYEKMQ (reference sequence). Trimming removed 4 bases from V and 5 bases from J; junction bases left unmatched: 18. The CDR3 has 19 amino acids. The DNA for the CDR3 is TGTGCCAGCAGCTACTGGGCGCTAGCGGGGGGCAACCGTGGGGAGACCCAGTACTTC. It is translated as CASSYWALAGGNRGETQYF.

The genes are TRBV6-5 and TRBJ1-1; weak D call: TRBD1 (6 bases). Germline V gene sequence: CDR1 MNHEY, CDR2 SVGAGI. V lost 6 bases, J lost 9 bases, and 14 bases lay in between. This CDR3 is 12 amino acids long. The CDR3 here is CASSQDSRKAFF. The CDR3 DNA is TGTGCCAGCAGCCAGGACAGTCGGAAAGCTTTCTTT.